The present T cell receptor beta chain was sequenced within a study of cytomegalovirus exposure and HLA in healthy donors. As for the study in general: Genotyping of 300 to 450 donors showed that roughly 80% belonged to the Caucasian-associated ancestry cluster. Study-level results: A few chains tied to CMV proved CMV antigen-specific in vitro.

For this clone: Its antigen is currently unknown.

PCR used 60 Vbeta primers and 13 Jbeta primers. TCRdb's copy holds only in-frame clones and misses some; the assay was immunoSEQ multiplex PCR. This table holds 110,000 to 150,000 clones, 80% to 85% found once. V gave up 7 bases and J gave up 4 bases; unmatched junction bases: 9. The CDR3 totals 15 residues. Germline CDR1 SEHNR, CDR2 FQNEAQ (reference sequence). It was healthy bone marrow donors who served as donors. This receptor was obtained from a male donor in good health and CMV-seronegative. Material: PBMCs. The chain couples TRBV7-9 to TRBJ2-2; 7 bases are shared with TRBD2. The CDR3 is CASIHGGTITGELFF. CDR3 sequence (DNA): TGTGCCAGCATACATGGGGGGACTATCACCGGGGAGCTGTTTTTT. Full variable domain (rest looked up from reference TRBV7-9 and TRBJ2-2): DTGVSQNPRHKITKRGQNVTFRCDPISEHNRLYWYRQTLGQGPEFLTYFQNEAQLEKSRLLSDRFSAERPKGSFSTLEIQRTEQGDSAMYLCASIHGGTITGELFFGEGSRLTVL.